A single sample is the source of the 30 T cell receptor beta chains below, sequenced in a study of human T cells and chemical hapten exposure. Each CDR3 protein is one row after TCRdb ran MiXCR on the RACE reads. The repertoire includes fewer than 85,000 distinct CDR3 sequences, over 8.5% of them detected once, and about 1.4% sits in the top ten. Time point defined: healthy volunteer bleed at 6 weeks. Unfractionated whole blood yielded total RNA. The sequencing input was whole blood. The receptor set was obtained from a male donor in good health. Some clones in this sample may be carry-over from other donors' samples.

This CDR3 is CASSLRQNTEAFF. The CDR3 nucleotides are TGTGCCAGCAGTTTACGGCAGAACACTGAAGCTTTCTTT. The chain carries TRBV12-3 or TRBV12-4 and TRBJ1-1; D gene uncertain. V was pared by 2 bases and J by 1 base, with 5 bases between. CDR3 length: 13 residues.

The chain carries TRBV27 and TRBJ2-1; 10 bases align to TRBD2. The germline CDR1 and CDR2 sequences are MNHEY and SMNVEV (reference sequence). V was pared by 5 bases and J by 4 bases, with 5 bases of the junction left unmatched. The CDR3 consists of 15 residues. The CDR3 spells CASSGGLAEYNEQFF. CDR3 nucleotide sequence: TGTGCCAGCAGTGGAGGACTAGCGGAGTACAATGAGCAGTTCTTC.

This clonotype was observed at least ten times. CDR3 DNA: TGTGCCAGCAGTTACCGACAGGGGTCGGCCGGGGAGCTGTTTTTT. It encodes CASSYRQGSAGELFF. The rearrangement uses TRBV6-5 and TRBJ2-2; TRBD1 aligns across 8 bases. The CDR3 extends over 15 amino acids. The V gene end was trimmed by 2 bases and the J gene end by 6 bases; junction bases not matched to a gene: 5. Germline CDR1 MNHEY, CDR2 SVGAGI.

This clonotype was detected ten times or more. This sequence joins TRBV7-8 and TRBJ2-3, with 7 positions matching TRBD2. Germline CDR1 is SGHVS and CDR2 is FQNEAQ. V was clipped by 1 base and J by 4 bases; unmatched bases: 8. The CDR3 covers 16 residues. The CDR3 here is CASSLDGGRGPDTQYF. In DNA, the CDR3 is TGTGCCAGCAGCTTAGACGGGGGGAGGGGTCCAGATACGCAGTATTTT. Using reference TRBV7-8 and TRBJ2-3 for the parts outside the CDR3, the full variable domain is GAGVSQSPRYKVAKRGQDVALRCDPISGHVSLFWYQQALGQGPEFLTYFQNEAQLDKSGLPSDRFFAERPEGSVSTLKIQRTQQEDSAVYLCASSLDGGRGPDTQYFGPGTRLTVL.

This clonotype appeared many times. V is TRBV2 and J is TRBJ1-6; D unclear. The CDR3 runs 13 residues. CDR1 and CDR2 from the germline V gene are SNHLY and FYNNEI. Trimming left V 5 bases short and J 7 bases short, with 9 bases between. The chain's CDR3 is CASSPGPNSPLHF. DNA for the CDR3: TGTGCCAGCAGTCCGGGCCCCAATTCACCCCTCCACTTT. The whole variable domain, remainder taken from reference TRBV2 and TRBJ1-6, is EPEVTQTPSHQVTQMGQEVILRCVPISNHLYFYWYRQILGQKVEFLVSFYNNEISEKSEIFDDQFSVERPDGSNFTLKIRSTKLEDSAMYFCASSPGPNSPLHFGNGTRLTVT.

The rearrangement links TRBV27 to TRBJ1-1; 7 nucleotides match TRBD1. Germline V gene sequence: CDR1 MNHEY, CDR2 SMNVEV (reference sequence). V trimming: 1 base; J trimming: 1 base; junction bases outside the gene matches: 3. The CDR3 covers 15 residues. The CDR3 DNA follows: TGTGCCAGCAGTTTATGGGACAGCCCGAACACTGAAGCTTTCTTT. This encodes CASSLWDSPNTEAFF.

This clonotype was seen a few times. The chain uses TRBV12-3 or TRBV12-4 and TRBJ1-6, with 7 bases matching TRBD1. Trimming at V came to 6 bases and at J to 8 bases, leaving 4 bases not matched to a gene. The CDR3 runs to 13 residues. Written as DNA, the CDR3 is TGTGCCAGCAGAGAGGGGGCTCATTCACCCCTCCACTTT. Residues: CASREGAHSPLHF.

This clonotype was seen repeatedly, ten times or more. V usage is TRBV5-5 and J usage is TRBJ1-1, with D unresolved. Germline V lookup: CDR1 SGHKS, CDR2 YYEKEE (reference sequence). The CDR3 consists of 14 residues. Trimming removed 2 bases at V and 2 bases at J, with 10 bases between. For the CDR3, the DNA is TGTGCCAGCAGCTTATCGGCAGGTAACACTGAAGCTTTCTTT. It is translated as CASSLSAGNTEAFF. Filled out from reference TRBV5-5 and TRBJ1-1, the complete variable domain reads DAGVTQSPTHLIKTRGQQVTLRCSPISGHKSVSWYQQVLGQGPQFIFQYYEKEERGRGNFPDRFSARQFPNYSSELNVNALLLGDSALYLCASSLSAGNTEAFFGQGTRLTVV.

The J gene is TRBJ2-7, the V gene TRBV7-9; maybe TRBD1 (6 bases). The germline gives CDR1 SEHNR, CDR2 FQNEAQ (reference sequence). The germline V and J ends were trimmed by 3 bases and 0 bases, with 12 bases remaining between them. This CDR3 spans 15 amino acids. This chain's CDR3 is CASSFGTGPSYEQYF. The CDR3 DNA reads TGTGCCAGCAGCTTCGGCACAGGGCCCTCCTACGAGCAGTACTTC.

This chain joins TRBV18 and TRBJ2-5; tentative D call: TRBD1 (6 bases). The germline CDR1 and CDR2 sequences are KGHSH and LQKENI. CDR3 length equals 13 residues. The V end lost 3 bases, the J end lost 3 bases, and 8 bases lay between the germline ends. CDR3 region: CASSPKGEETQYF. The CDR3 nucleotides are TGTGCCAGCTCACCGAAGGGGGAAGAGACCCAGTACTTC.

This clonotype occurred a few times. The rearrangement joins TRBV6-2 or TRBV6-3 to TRBJ1-5; no firm D call. The CDR3 covers 13 residues. Trimming stripped 0 bases from V and 15 bases from J, with 15 bases between. Germline values: CDR1 MNHEY, CDR2 SVGEGT. The DNA of the CDR3 is TGTGCCAGCAGTTACTCAGGACGGCCACTTGGGCATTTT. This gives the protein CASSYSGRPLGHF.

This clonotype was observed many times. V and J are TRBV6-5 and TRBJ1-1; D call uncertain. The CDR3 covers 13 residues. The germline V and J ends were trimmed by 7 bases and 3 bases, with 12 bases remaining between them. Germline V gives CDR1 MNHEY, CDR2 SVGAGI. The CDR3 reads CASTPGRYTEAFF. In DNA, the CDR3 is TGTGCCAGCACCCCCGGACGCTACACTGAAGCTTTCTTT.

Only a few counts were recorded for this clonotype. The V and J genes are TRBV18 and TRBJ2-5; a weak D match, TRBD1 (6 bases). V was clipped by 1 base and J by 5 bases, with 11 bases between them. Germline loops: CDR1 KGHSH, CDR2 LQKENI. The CDR3 sequence is 14 residues long. The DNA of the CDR3 is TGTGCCAGCTCACCACTCGAGGGGGAGGAGACCCAGTACTTC. This encodes CASSPLEGEETQYF.

This clonotype showed up just a few times. V gene TRBV6-5 combines with J gene TRBJ2-4, with D tentatively TRBD1 or TRBD2 (5 bases each). The CDR3 runs to 20 residues. CDR1 and CDR2 (germline): MNHEY, SVGAGI. Between the trimmed V and J ends, which lost 2 bases and 2 bases, there was a span of 25 bases. In DNA, the CDR3 is TGTGCCAGCAGTTACACGGTCGGCAGGGATGTGGGAGATTCCAAAAACATTCAGTACTTC. Translation gives CASSYTVGRDVGDSKNIQYF.

The chain couples TRBV6-1 to TRBJ2-7; weak D call: TRBD2 (5 bases). Germline loops: CDR1 MNHNS, CDR2 SASEGT. CDR3 length equals 14 residues. The germline V and J ends were trimmed by 0 bases and 3 bases, with 9 bases remaining between them. CDR3 DNA sequence: TGTGCCAGCAGTGAAGCGCGGGCGGACTACGAGCAGTACTTC. As protein: CASSEARADYEQYF.

Only a few counts were recorded for this clonotype. This sequence joins TRBV14 and TRBJ1-2; tentative D call: TRBD1 (5 bases). The CDR3 extends over 16 amino acids. The V and J ends lost 0 bases and 3 bases respectively, with 14 bases between them. The germline gives CDR1 SGHDN, CDR2 FVKESK. The CDR3 DNA follows: TGTGCCAGCAGCCAAGAGGGCAGGGACCTGGACTATGGCTACACCTTC. Protein product: CASSQEGRDLDYGYTF.

This clonotype occurred a few times. The chain links TRBV4-1 to TRBJ1-4, with TRBD1 as a possible D gene (5 bases). Trimming took off 0 bases at V and 8 bases at J, with 13 bases between the two ends. CDR3 length: 15 amino acids. In germline, CDR1 is MGHRA, CDR2 YSYEKL. The CDR3 DNA sequence: TGCGCCAGCAGCCAAGATCCGGGGGACCAGGAAAAACTGTTTTTT. Amino acid sequence: CASSQDPGDQEKLFF.

This rearrangement joins TRBV30 to TRBJ1-4, with D perhaps matching TRBD1 (5 bases). The CDR3 length is 14 residues. Trimming cost V 3 bases and J 8 bases, with 16 bases left between them. Germline values: CDR1 GTSNPN, CDR2 SVGIG (reference sequence). The CDR3: CAWSLTRDGEKLFF. The DNA of the CDR3 is TGTGCCTGGAGCTTGACCAGGGACGGGGAAAAACTGTTTTTT.

The V and J genes are TRBV29-1 and TRBJ2-3; TRBD2 aligns across 12 bases. The CDR3 contains 18 residues. Trimming took 3 bases from V and 1 from J; bases not matched to a gene: 11. The germline V gene has CDR1 SQVTM and CDR2 ANQGSEA. CDR3 nucleotides: TGCAGCGTTGACGAGGGCCTAGCGGGGGGGCTAGGCACAGATACGCAGTATTTT. Its translation is CSVDEGLAGGLGTDTQYF.

This clonotype was observed at least ten times. This CDR3 is CASSYGTQGQLTDTQYF. The DNA for the CDR3 is TGTGCCAGCAGTTACGGGACACAGGGACAATTGACAGATACGCAGTATTTT. V gene TRBV6-6 combines with J gene TRBJ2-3, with D possibly matching TRBD1 (6 bases). Trimming pared 2 bases from V and 3 bases from J, leaving 18 bases between. CDR3 length: 17 amino acids. Germline V gene sequence: CDR1 MNHNY, CDR2 SVGAGI (reference sequence).

This clonotype turned up a few times. The rearrangement joins TRBV4-1 to TRBJ1-2, with 12 bases that match TRBD1. Germline V gene data show CDR1 as MGHRA and CDR2 as YSYEKL. J lost 4 bases, V lost 4 bases, and 7 bases had no gene match. This CDR3 comprises 16 residues. The CDR3 coding sequence is TGCGCCAGCAGCCCTCTTGGGACAGGGGGCGGCTATGGCTACACCTTC. Translation: CASSPLGTGGGYGYTF.

This clonotype has only a few counts. The chain uses TRBV7-2 and TRBJ1-6, with a tentative D call TRBD1 (6 bases). Per germline, CDR1 SGHTA and CDR2 FQGNSA. The CDR3 spans 15 residues. Trimming took 3 bases from V and 9 from J, leaving 15 bases between them. CDR3 DNA: TGTGCCAGCAGCTTGGACAGTGCTCGAGGTTCACCCCTCCACTTT. Translated: CASSLDSARGSPLHF.

Many counts were recorded for this clonotype. In nucleotides, the CDR3 is TGTGCCAGCAGCCCACGCGGAGGGGGGAACACTGAAGCTTTCTTT. This translates into CASSPRGGGNTEAFF. The rearrangement links TRBV7-8 to TRBJ1-1, with a weak D call TRBD1 (6 bases). The CDR3 sequence is 15 residues long. The V and J ends lost 5 bases and 1 base respectively, with 14 bases between them. The germline CDR1 and CDR2 sequences are SGHVS and FQNEAQ. The whole variable domain, filled in from reference TRBV7-8 and TRBJ1-1, reads GAGVSQSPRYKVAKRGQDVALRCDPISGHVSLFWYQQALGQGPEFLTYFQNEAQLDKSGLPSDRFFAERPEGSVSTLKIQRTQQEDSAVYLCASSPRGGGNTEAFFGQGTRLTVV.

This clonotype has just a few counts. The V and J genes are TRBV4-2 and TRBJ2-7, with TRBD1 identical over 7 bases. The CDR3 is made up of 22 amino acids. Losses at the gene ends were 1 base for V and 3 bases for J; bases not matched to a gene: 27. Germline lookup yields CDR1 LGHNA and CDR2 YNFKEQ. Written as DNA, the CDR3 is TGTGCCAGCAGCCAAGCCCAGATTCAGGGGGTCACCAGACCCGAGGATTTCTACGAGCAGTACTTC. Translation: CASSQAQIQGVTRPEDFYEQYF.

This clonotype was found many times. The V gene is TRBV5-1, the J gene TRBJ2-1, with 8 bases fitting TRBD1. The CDR3 runs to 14 residues. V gave up 4 bases and J gave up 8 bases; unmatched junction bases: 8. CDR1 is SGHRS, CDR2 YFSETQ, per germline. CDR3 protein: CASSPGQGGDEQFF. The CDR3 DNA reads TGCGCCAGCAGCCCCGGACAGGGTGGGGATGAGCAGTTCTTC.

This clonotype was picked up many times. CDR3 sequence: CASSRDRENTEAFF. The CDR3 DNA follows: TGTGCCAGCAGCAGGGACAGAGAAAACACTGAAGCTTTCTTT. V usage is TRBV7-2 and J usage is TRBJ1-1; 7 bases line up with TRBD1. Trimming removed 5 bases from V and 2 bases from J; junction bases left unmatched: 5. Germline CDR1 reads SGHTA; CDR2 reads FQGNSA. This CDR3 contains 14 residues.

This clonotype was detected only a few times. The chain is built from TRBV6-1 and TRBJ1-6; tentative D call: TRBD1 (6 bases). V was shortened by 2 bases and J by 11 bases, with 13 bases between the two germline ends. Germline V CDR1 and CDR2: MNHNS, SASEGT. This CDR3 has 14 amino acids. This CDR3 reads CASSERAGDPPLHF. The DNA of the CDR3 is TGTGCCAGCAGTGAACGGGCAGGGGATCCACCCCTCCACTTT.

In its sample, this clonotype was seen a few times. The chain carries TRBV20-1 and TRBJ2-3; D unresolved. From germline, CDR1 is DFQATT and CDR2 SNEGSKA (reference sequence). The CDR3 loop spans 14 amino acids. The germline V and J ends were trimmed by 3 bases and 0 bases, with 10 bases remaining between them. The CDR3 reads CSASEVVSTDTQYF. The CDR3 DNA follows: TGCAGTGCTAGCGAAGTAGTAAGCACAGATACGCAGTATTTT.

This clonotype has at least ten counts. The V gene is TRBV12-3 or TRBV12-4, the J gene TRBJ2-1; D might be TRBD2 (5 bases). V gave up 6 bases and J gave up 5 bases, with 11 bases separating them. The CDR3 totals 13 residues. CDR3 DNA: TGTGCCAGCAGCCCCGGGGTTGACAATGAGCAGTTCTTC. It codes for CASSPGVDNEQFF.

This clonotype occurred a few times. The rearrangement joins TRBV2 to TRBJ1-1; D gene unclear. This CDR3 has 12 residues. V lost 7 bases, J lost 7 bases, and 13 bases lay in between. Germline V gives CDR1 SNHLY, CDR2 FYNNEI. CDR3 in DNA: TGTGCCAGCACCGAAACTTTATTTGAAGCTTTCTTT. This encodes CASTETLFEAFF.